This is a list of T cell receptor beta chains from one sample in a study of shared clonotypes between healthy human individuals. The data were produced by immunoSEQ multiplex PCR, yet TCRdb's version contains in-frame clones alone and is incomplete. The table records about 800,000 clones, around 96% of them present only once. Sequencing was carried out using naive CD8+ T cells sorted from blood. Receptors were obtained from a man younger than 40 in good health. Each CDR3 is given with its conserved first and last residue. Each record gives: J gene, clone size, V gene, CDR3 length, D gene, CDR3 protein, CDR3 DNA. The D gene is left open where the match is weak. Rows give clone size only sometimes, using once, few, many, or a class for an expanded clone.

j_gene: TRBJ2-2
abundance: once
v_gene: TRBV28
len: 15
d_gene: .
CDR3aa: CASSFRGRTAGELFF
CDR3nt: TGTGCCAGCAGTTTCAGGGGACGAACGGCCGGGGAGCTGTTTTTT

j_gene: TRBJ2-7
abundance: .
v_gene: TRBV5-4
len: 11
d_gene: .
CDR3aa: CASSLPGEQYF
CDR3nt: TGTGCCAGCAGCTTGCCCGGGGAGCAGTACTTC

j_gene: TRBJ2-7
abundance: .
v_gene: TRBV5-1
len: 14
d_gene: TRBD1
CDR3aa: CASSFAGQDYEQYF
CDR3nt: TGCGCCAGCAGCTTTGCGGGACAGGACTACGAGCAGTACTTC

j_gene: TRBJ1-4
abundance: .
v_gene: TRBV4-3
len: 11
d_gene: .
CDR3aa: CASSTNEKLFF
CDR3nt: TGCGCCAGCAGCACTAATGAAAAACTGTTTTTT

j_gene: TRBJ2-7
abundance: .
v_gene: TRBV25-1
len: 11
d_gene: .
CDR3aa: CASSDGTRPRF
CDR3nt: TGTGCCAGCAGTGATGGGACAAGGCCTCGCTTC

j_gene: TRBJ2-7
abundance: once
v_gene: TRBV7-9
len: 15
d_gene: TRBD2
CDR3aa: CASSHGLATSYEQYF
CDR3nt: TGTGCCAGCAGTCACGGACTAGCTACCTCCTACGAGCAGTACTTC

j_gene: TRBJ2-3
abundance: .
v_gene: TRBV19
len: 13
d_gene: .
CDR3aa: CASSRADGDTQYF
CDR3nt: TGTGCCAGTAGCCGAGCGGACGGAGATACGCAGTATTTT

j_gene: TRBJ2-2
abundance: .
v_gene: TRBV19
len: 21
d_gene: TRBD2
CDR3aa: CASSILILGGAAAERTGELFF
CDR3nt: TGTGCCAGTAGTATACTTATTCTCGGGGGGGCGGCCGCTGAACGAACCGGGGAGCTGTTTTTT

j_gene: TRBJ2-7
abundance: .
v_gene: TRBV4-1
len: 14
d_gene: TRBD2
CDR3aa: CASSQAGGPYEQYF
CDR3nt: TGCGCCAGCAGCCAGGCGGGAGGGCCTTACGAGCAGTACTTC

j_gene: TRBJ2-3
abundance: .
v_gene: TRBV29-1
len: 16
d_gene: .
CDR3aa: CSVDRPLGVGTDTQYF
CDR3nt: TGCAGCGTTGATCGACCGTTAGGGGTAGGCACAGATACGCAGTATTTT

j_gene: TRBJ2-5
abundance: .
v_gene: TRBV2
len: 15
d_gene: TRBD2
CDR3aa: CASSGTSGSRETQYF
CDR3nt: TGTGCCAGCAGTGGGACTAGCGGGAGTAGGGAGACCCAGTACTTC

j_gene: TRBJ1-1
abundance: .
v_gene: TRBV6-5
len: 14
d_gene: TRBD1
CDR3aa: CASSYDRGLTEAFF
CDR3nt: TGTGCCAGCAGTTACGACAGGGGGCTTACTGAAGCTTTCTTT

j_gene: TRBJ1-1
abundance: .
v_gene: TRBV7-9
len: 13
d_gene: .
CDR3aa: CASSLTENTEAFF
CDR3nt: TGTGCCAGCAGCTTAACGGAGAACACTGAAGCTTTCTTT

j_gene: TRBJ2-1
abundance: .
v_gene: TRBV19
len: 12
d_gene: .
CDR3aa: CASSMSGNEQFF
CDR3nt: TGTGCCAGTAGTATGTCCGGGAATGAGCAGTTCTTC

j_gene: TRBJ1-2
abundance: .
v_gene: TRBV29-1
len: 15
d_gene: .
CDR3aa: CSVADPDGANYGYTF
CDR3nt: TGCAGCGTTGCGGACCCGGACGGAGCTAACTATGGCTACACCTTC

j_gene: TRBJ1-2
abundance: .
v_gene: TRBV7-9
len: 16
d_gene: .
CDR3aa: CASTILGLDFDYGYTF
CDR3nt: TGTGCCAGCACCATATTAGGCCTGGATTTCGACTATGGCTACACCTTC

j_gene: TRBJ1-5
abundance: .
v_gene: TRBV27
len: 16
d_gene: TRBD1
CDR3aa: CASSLAGGYSNQPQHF
CDR3nt: TGTGCCAGCAGTTTAGCAGGGGGGTATAGCAATCAGCCCCAGCATTTT

j_gene: TRBJ2-3
abundance: .
v_gene: TRBV9
len: 15
d_gene: TRBD1
CDR3aa: CASSVEGQRSDTQYF
CDR3nt: TGTGCCAGCAGCGTAGAGGGACAGCGTTCAGATACGCAGTATTTT

j_gene: TRBJ2-7
abundance: .
v_gene: TRBV5-5
len: 13
d_gene: TRBD1
CDR3aa: CATSGQDLLEQYF
CDR3nt: TGTGCCACCTCGGGACAGGACTTATTGGAGCAGTACTTC

j_gene: TRBJ2-2
abundance: once
v_gene: TRBV7-9
len: 13
d_gene: .
CDR3aa: CASSHSGPGELFF
CDR3nt: TGTGCCAGCAGCCATTCGGGTCCCGGGGAGCTGTTTTTT

j_gene: TRBJ2-7
abundance: .
v_gene: TRBV2
len: 11
d_gene: .
CDR3aa: CALGPGDEQYF
CDR3nt: TGTGCCTTGGGGCCTGGGGACGAGCAGTACTTC

j_gene: TRBJ2-1
abundance: .
v_gene: TRBV10-3
len: 14
d_gene: .
CDR3aa: CAISAGGLSWEQFF
CDR3nt: TGTGCCATCAGTGCGGGTGGGTTGTCTTGGGAGCAGTTCTTC

j_gene: TRBJ2-7
abundance: .
v_gene: TRBV7-9
len: 14
d_gene: .
CDR3aa: CASSLVGSSYEQYF
CDR3nt: TGTGCCAGCAGCTTAGTAGGCAGTTCCTACGAGCAGTACTTC

j_gene: TRBJ2-7
abundance: .
v_gene: TRBV10-3
len: 12
d_gene: TRBD1
CDR3aa: CAISGGQYEQYF
CDR3nt: TGTGCCATCAGTGGGGGACAGTACGAGCAGTACTTC

j_gene: TRBJ1-2
abundance: few
v_gene: TRBV9
len: 12
d_gene: .
CDR3aa: CASSDRIYGYTF
CDR3nt: TGTGCCAGCAGCGACAGGATCTATGGCTACACCTTC

j_gene: TRBJ2-7
abundance: .
v_gene: TRBV19
len: 11
d_gene: .
CDR3aa: CASMKGIEQYF
CDR3nt: TGTGCCAGTATGAAGGGAATCGAGCAGTACTTC

j_gene: TRBJ2-1
abundance: .
v_gene: TRBV14
len: 18
d_gene: .
CDR3aa: CASSQDGDSKGAYNEQFF
CDR3nt: TGTGCCAGCAGCCAAGATGGGGACTCTAAAGGCGCCTACAATGAGCAGTTCTTC

j_gene: TRBJ1-1
abundance: .
v_gene: TRBV13
len: 13
d_gene: .
CDR3aa: CASSFGTNTEAFF
CDR3nt: TGTGCCAGCAGCTTCGGCACGAACACTGAAGCTTTCTTT

j_gene: TRBJ1-4
abundance: .
v_gene: TRBV9
len: 14
d_gene: .
CDR3aa: CASSRELDNEKLFF
CDR3nt: TGTGCCAGCAGCCGAGAGTTAGATAATGAAAAACTGTTTTTT

j_gene: TRBJ2-1
abundance: .
v_gene: TRBV6-6
len: 15
d_gene: .
CDR3aa: CASSPRDTGYNEQFF
CDR3nt: TGTGCCAGCAGCCCCCGGGACACAGGTTACAATGAGCAGTTCTTC

j_gene: TRBJ2-1
abundance: .
v_gene: TRBV6-1
len: 15
d_gene: .
CDR3aa: CASSDRGRGDNEQFF
CDR3nt: TGTGCCAGCAGTGATCGGGGGAGAGGCGACAATGAGCAGTTCTTC

j_gene: TRBJ2-1
abundance: .
v_gene: TRBV7-8
len: 13
d_gene: .
CDR3aa: CASSLVGVDEQFF
CDR3nt: TGTGCCAGCAGCTTAGTTGGTGTGGATGAGCAGTTCTTC

j_gene: TRBJ2-7
abundance: .
v_gene: TRBV4-1
len: 18
d_gene: TRBD2
CDR3aa: CASSQEPPVAGLFYEQYF
CDR3nt: TGCGCCAGCAGCCAAGAGCCCCCAGTGGCGGGACTATTCTACGAGCAGTACTTC

j_gene: TRBJ1-4
abundance: .
v_gene: TRBV5-5
len: 14
d_gene: TRBD1
CDR3aa: CASSSDRADEKLFF
CDR3nt: TGTGCCAGCAGCTCGGACAGGGCGGATGAAAAACTGTTTTTT

j_gene: TRBJ2-2
abundance: .
v_gene: TRBV2
len: 14
d_gene: .
CDR3aa: CASSGGRTAGELFF
CDR3nt: TGTGCCAGCAGCGGCGGGCGGACCGCCGGGGAGCTGTTTTTT

j_gene: TRBJ2-3
abundance: .
v_gene: TRBV29-1
len: 13
d_gene: .
CDR3aa: CSVAGDGTDTQYF
CDR3nt: TGCAGCGTTGCAGGGGATGGCACAGATACGCAGTATTTT

j_gene: TRBJ2-3
abundance: .
v_gene: TRBV2
len: 16
d_gene: TRBD2
CDR3aa: CASIVKGEREEDTQYF
CDR3nt: TGTGCCAGCATCGTTAAGGGGGAGCGGGAGGAAGATACGCAGTATTTT

j_gene: TRBJ2-2
abundance: once
v_gene: TRBV27
len: 15
d_gene: .
CDR3aa: CASSFIGNNTGELFF
CDR3nt: TGTGCCAGCAGTTTTATAGGGAATAACACCGGGGAGCTGTTTTTT

j_gene: TRBJ2-1
abundance: .
v_gene: TRBV2
len: 21
d_gene: TRBD2
CDR3aa: CASQLGHRRGLGHRLRNEQFF
CDR3nt: TGTGCCAGCCAACTAGGACACCGCCGGGGACTAGGACACCGTCTGCGTAATGAGCAGTTCTTC

j_gene: TRBJ2-7
abundance: .
v_gene: TRBV7-9
len: 15
d_gene: .
CDR3aa: CASSLRASDAYEQYF
CDR3nt: TGTGCCAGCAGCTTAAGGGCTAGCGATGCCTACGAGCAGTACTTC

j_gene: TRBJ2-7
abundance: .
v_gene: TRBV7-9
len: 16
d_gene: TRBD1
CDR3aa: CASSGDRAGISYEQYF
CDR3nt: TGTGCCAGCAGCGGCGACAGGGCCGGGATCTCCTACGAGCAGTACTTC

j_gene: TRBJ2-3
abundance: once
v_gene: TRBV29-1
len: 13
d_gene: .
CDR3aa: CSSRGGWADTQYF
CDR3nt: TGCAGCTCCCGAGGGGGTTGGGCAGATACGCAGTATTTT

j_gene: TRBJ1-2
abundance: .
v_gene: TRBV27
len: 15
d_gene: .
CDR3aa: CASSLVFGANYGYTF
CDR3nt: TGTGCCAGCAGTTTGGTCTTTGGCGCTAACTATGGCTACACCTTC

j_gene: TRBJ2-3
abundance: .
v_gene: TRBV5-4
len: 13
d_gene: TRBD2
CDR3aa: CASNEGLEDTQYF
CDR3nt: TGTGCCAGCAACGAGGGACTAGAGGATACGCAGTATTTT

j_gene: TRBJ1-2
abundance: .
v_gene: TRBV13
len: 15
d_gene: .
CDR3aa: CASRLAISQADGYTF
CDR3nt: TGTGCCAGCAGGCTAGCCATTTCGCAGGCAGATGGCTACACCTTC

j_gene: TRBJ2-3
abundance: .
v_gene: TRBV2
len: 14
d_gene: .
CDR3aa: CASSLLTGTDTQYF
CDR3nt: TGTGCCAGCAGTCTCCTAACGGGGACAGATACGCAGTATTTT

j_gene: TRBJ2-1
abundance: .
v_gene: TRBV7-8
len: 15
d_gene: .
CDR3aa: CASSHLIALVNEQFF
CDR3nt: TGTGCCAGCAGCCACCTTATAGCGCTGGTCAATGAGCAGTTCTTC

j_gene: TRBJ2-2
abundance: .
v_gene: TRBV5-1
len: 19
d_gene: TRBD2
CDR3aa: CASSLRGLAGGPVTGELFF
CDR3nt: TGCGCCAGCAGCCTACGGGGACTAGCGGGAGGGCCCGTCACCGGGGAGCTGTTTTTT